A single sample is the source of the 16 T cell receptor beta chains below, sequenced in a study of CD8+CD57+ T cells in acquired aplastic anemia. For CDR3 and TCR beta VDJ profiling, genomic DNA was the template used. TCRdb redid the calling of the reads with MiXCR, one entry per CDR3 protein. The sample comprises 150,000 to 200,000 distinct CDR3 sequences, 46% of which are singletons, and 2.9% rests with the top ten. Material: sorted CD4+, CD8+, or CD8+CD57+ T cells (not recorded which) from PBMCs. The receptors stem from a human donor in good health.

The rearrangement uses TRBV9 and TRBJ1-3; D might be TRBD1 (5 bases). This CDR3 is built from 16 residues. The V and J ends lost 1 base and 2 bases respectively, with 13 bases between them. Germline V lookup: CDR1 SGDLS, CDR2 YYNGEE. The CDR3 DNA reads TGTGCCAGCAGCGTATCCAGGGAGGTAGCTGGAAACACCATATATTTT. It translates to CASSVSREVAGNTIYF.

The chain joins TRBV20-1 to TRBJ1-2, with 8 bases that match TRBD1. V trimming: 6 bases; J trimming: 8 bases; junction bases outside the gene matches: 5. This CDR3 has 11 residues. The germline CDR1 and CDR2 sequences are DFQATT and SNEGSKA (reference sequence). For the CDR3, the DNA is TGCAGTGCCTCAGGGGGCCAGGGCTACACCTTC. Protein sequence: CSASGGQGYTF.

As regards this clonotype: A much larger clone sits a single nucleotide away, making a read error possible. The chain carries TRBV27 and TRBJ2-7; D remains ambiguous. In germline, CDR1 is MNHEY, CDR2 SMNVEV (reference sequence). The CDR3 runs 14 residues. V was trimmed by 8 bases and J by 2 bases, leaving 16 bases between them. The CDR3 spells CASGSGLYTYEQYF. The CDR3 region has the DNA TGTGCCAGCGGTAGTGGGCTATATACCTACGAGCAGTACTTC.

This chain uses TRBV18 with TRBJ1-1, with D possibly matching TRBD1 (6 bases). The CDR3 runs 15 residues. The V and J ends lost 5 bases and 0 bases respectively, with 13 bases between them. CDR1 is KGHSH, CDR2 LQKENI, per germline. The CDR3 bases are TGTGCCAGCTCAAGTTCGCAGGGGATGAACACTGAAGCTTTCTTT. Protein product: CASSSSQGMNTEAFF.

The CDR3 sequence is CASGLRGYGYTF. The CDR3 DNA reads as TGTGCTAGTGGTTTGCGGGGATATGGCTACACCTTC. The V gene is TRBV12-5, the J gene TRBJ1-2, with D hard to call. The CDR3 has 12 residues. Deletions cut 2 bases from V and 5 bases from J, with 6 bases between. The germline gives CDR1 LGHNT, CDR2 FRNRAP.

This chain connects TRBV20-1 to TRBJ2-7; TRBD1 aligns across 8 bases. CDR1 and CDR2 (germline): DFQATT, SNEGSKA (reference sequence). CDR3 length: 13 residues. V dropped 3 bases and J dropped 6; count of bases not matched to a gene: 7. CDR3 nucleotide sequence: TGCAGTGCTAGGTCGGACAGGGACAGCGAGCAGTACTTC. It yields the protein CSARSDRDSEQYF.

In this sample, this clonotype turned up many times. The chain joins TRBV6-5 to TRBJ2-7, with TRBD2 matching 10 bases. The CDR3 is 15 amino acids. Germline values: CDR1 MNHEY, CDR2 SVGAGI. V lost 4 bases, J lost 2 bases, and 5 bases stayed unmatched. The CDR3 nucleotides read TGTGCCAGCAGTTCTCGACTAGCGGGTACCTACGAGCAGTACTTC. Protein sequence: CASSSRLAGTYEQYF.

The V call is TRBV5-4, the J call TRBJ2-2; TRBD1 matches 8 bases. Germline V gene sequence: CDR1 SGHNT, CDR2 YYREEE (reference sequence). V dropped 3 bases and J dropped 5; count of bases not matched to a gene: 12. CDR3 length equals 17 residues. CDR3 residues: CASSSTKQGVNTGELFF. DNA of the CDR3: TGTGCCAGCAGCTCCACCAAACAGGGGGTAAATACCGGGGAGCTGTTTTTT.

With respect to this clonotype: This may be a read error, as it is one base from a much larger clone. V usage is TRBV9 and J usage is TRBJ1-1; perhaps TRBD1 as D (6 bases). Germline loops: CDR1 SGDLS, CDR2 YYNGEE. Trimming removed 3 bases at V and 2 bases at J, with 11 bases between. The CDR3 has 14 amino acids. The CDR3 loop reads CASSEGGANTEAFF. The CDR3 nucleotides are TGTGCCAGCAGCGAAGGGGGGGCTAACACTGAAGCTTTCTTT.

This clonotype has ten or more counts. The chain carries TRBV19 and TRBJ1-5; 9 bases map to TRBD1. This CDR3 is built from 19 residues. V lost 7 bases to trimming and J lost 1 base; unmatched junction nucleotides: 17. CDR1 is LNHDA, CDR2 SQIVND, per germline (reference sequence). This CDR3 is CASKPSRDRVQGSNQPQHF. The CDR3 DNA reads as TGTGCCAGTAAACCTTCACGGGACAGGGTGCAAGGGAGCAATCAGCCCCAGCATTTT.

This clonotype was counted ten times or more. V usage is TRBV6-5 and J usage is TRBJ1-1; tentative D call: TRBD1 (5 bases). Germline lookup yields CDR1 MNHEY and CDR2 SVGAGI. The germline V and J ends were trimmed by 2 bases and 4 bases, with 14 bases remaining between them. CDR3 length: 15 amino acids. The CDR3 loop reads CASSYTTGLGTEAFF. CDR3 nucleotide sequence: TGTGCCAGCAGTTACACAACGGGACTAGGCACTGAAGCTTTCTTT.

V is TRBV20-1 and J is TRBJ2-7, with 9 nucleotides matching TRBD2. The CDR3 contains 13 residues. The J segment lost 3 bases and the V segment lost 6 bases, leaving 6 bases of the junction unmatched. Germline assignment: CDR1 DFQATT and CDR2 SNEGSKA (reference sequence). CDR3 nucleotide sequence: TGCAGTGCGGGATTACTAGCGGGCTACGAGCAGTACTTC. It encodes CSAGLLAGYEQYF.

This clonotype came up many times. The rearrangement uses TRBV24-1 and TRBJ2-3; D unclear. CDR3 length equals 16 residues. Germline CDR1 is KGHDR and CDR2 is SFDVKD. The V and J ends lost 1 base and 6 bases respectively, with 16 bases between them. DNA for the CDR3: TGTGCCACCAGTGATTTTGGATCGTCGGCTTTCGATACGCAGTATTTT. Translated, it gives CATSDFGSSAFDTQYF.

The sample holds a few counts of this clonotype. V usage is TRBV20-1 and J usage is TRBJ2-3; D possibly matches TRBD1 or TRBD2 (5 bases each). Trimming removed 3 bases at V and 7 bases at J, with 23 bases between. The CDR3 runs to 16 residues. Germline V gene sequence: CDR1 DFQATT, CDR2 SNEGSKA (reference sequence). The DNA for the CDR3 is TGCAGTGCTAGTAGAGGGGAGACACGGCGTTCGCATACGCAGTATTTT. Its translation: CSASRGETRRSHTQYF.

This clonotype was picked up many times. The genes are TRBV2 and TRBJ2-7; TRBD1 agrees at 8 bases. Germline CDR1 and CDR2: SNHLY and FYNNEI. The CDR3 has 15 residues. V lost 6 bases and J lost 2; bases outside the gene matches: 9. This chain's CDR3 is CASSRSTGAAYEQYF. The CDR3 DNA reads as TGTGCCAGCAGCCGGTCGACAGGGGCGGCCTACGAGCAGTACTTC.

As regards this clonotype: A read error may explain this, as a much larger clone is one base away. J is TRBJ1-2 and V is TRBV6-1; unclear D gene. Germline lookup yields CDR1 MNHNS and CDR2 SASEGT. This CDR3 region has 13 residues. Deletions cut 2 bases from V and 7 bases from J, with 11 bases between. DNA of the CDR3: TGTGCCAGCAGTGAACGAGAGGTAGGTGGCTACACCTTC. Amino acids: CASSEREVGGYTF.